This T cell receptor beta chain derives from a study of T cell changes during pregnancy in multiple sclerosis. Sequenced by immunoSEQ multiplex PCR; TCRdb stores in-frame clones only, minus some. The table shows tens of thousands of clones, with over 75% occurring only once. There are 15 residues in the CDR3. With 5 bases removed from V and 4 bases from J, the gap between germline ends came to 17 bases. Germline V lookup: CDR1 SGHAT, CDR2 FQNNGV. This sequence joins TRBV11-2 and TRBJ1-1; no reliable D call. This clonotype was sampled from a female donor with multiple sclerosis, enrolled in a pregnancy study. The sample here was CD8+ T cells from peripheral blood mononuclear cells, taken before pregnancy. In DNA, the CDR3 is TGTGCCAGCAGCCTTGTTGGGGAGTGGAGCACTGAAGCTTTCTTT. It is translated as CASSLVGEWSTEAFF.